This paragraph covers one T cell receptor (beta chain) sequence. The data stem from a study of blood T cell repertoires in COVID-19. Clones were read by immunoSEQ multiplex PCR, and TCRdb kept only the in-frame ones, dropping some. The profile shows over 200,000 clones, 81% of them singletons. This CDR3 is 17 amino acids long. CDR1 SNHLY and CDR2 FYNNEI come from the germline V gene. V was cut by 6 bases and J by 3 bases, with 20 bases left in between. The receptor comes from a woman aged 50 to 60 with acute COVID-19. The genes are TRBV2 and TRBJ2-2; the D is unclear. Source material: PBMCs or T cells enriched from blood (not recorded which). DNA for the CDR3: TGTGCCAGCAGAGGCCCCCAAGCGCGCCACCACACCGGGGAGCTGTTTTTT. Amino acid sequence: CASRGPQARHHTGELFF.